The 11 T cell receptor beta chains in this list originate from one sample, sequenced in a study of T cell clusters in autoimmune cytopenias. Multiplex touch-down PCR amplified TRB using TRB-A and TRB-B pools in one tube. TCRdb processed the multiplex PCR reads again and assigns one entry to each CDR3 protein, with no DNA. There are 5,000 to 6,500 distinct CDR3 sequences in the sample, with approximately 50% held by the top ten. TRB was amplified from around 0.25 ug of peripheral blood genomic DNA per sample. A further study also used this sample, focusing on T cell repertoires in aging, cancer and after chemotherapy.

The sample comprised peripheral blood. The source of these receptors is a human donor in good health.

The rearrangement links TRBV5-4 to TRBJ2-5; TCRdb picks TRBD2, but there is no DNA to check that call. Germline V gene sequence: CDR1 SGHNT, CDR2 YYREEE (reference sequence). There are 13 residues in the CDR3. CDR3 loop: CAGRDGIQETQYF.

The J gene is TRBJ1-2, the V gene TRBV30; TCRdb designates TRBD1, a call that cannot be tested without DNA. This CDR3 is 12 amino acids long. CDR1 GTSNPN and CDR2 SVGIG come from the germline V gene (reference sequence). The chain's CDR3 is CARDRVAYGYTF.

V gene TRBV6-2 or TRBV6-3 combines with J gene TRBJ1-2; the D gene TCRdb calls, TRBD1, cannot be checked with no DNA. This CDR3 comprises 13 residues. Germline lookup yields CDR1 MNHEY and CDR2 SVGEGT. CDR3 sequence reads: CASSGDRVKGYTF.

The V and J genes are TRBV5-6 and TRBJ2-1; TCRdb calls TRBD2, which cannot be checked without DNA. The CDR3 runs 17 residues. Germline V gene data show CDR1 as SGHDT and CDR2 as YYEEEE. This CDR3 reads CASSHDTTSGSVYEQFF.

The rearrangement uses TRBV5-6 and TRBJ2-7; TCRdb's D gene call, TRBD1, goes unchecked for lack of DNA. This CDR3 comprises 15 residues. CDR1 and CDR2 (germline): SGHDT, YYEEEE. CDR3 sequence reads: CASSDGQGASYEQYF.

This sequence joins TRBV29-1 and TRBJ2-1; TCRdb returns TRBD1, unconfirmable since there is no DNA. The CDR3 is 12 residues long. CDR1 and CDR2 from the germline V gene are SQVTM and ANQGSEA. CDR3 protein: CSVVKGTGEQFF.

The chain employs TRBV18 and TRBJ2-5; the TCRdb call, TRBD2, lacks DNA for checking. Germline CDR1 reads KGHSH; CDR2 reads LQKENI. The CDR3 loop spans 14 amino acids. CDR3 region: CASSPMEGQETQYF.

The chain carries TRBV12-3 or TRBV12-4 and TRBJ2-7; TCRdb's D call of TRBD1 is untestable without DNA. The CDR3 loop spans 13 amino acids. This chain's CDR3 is CASSTGQGHEQYF.

The CDR3 region is CASSISAGGRNIQYF. The chain links TRBV19 to TRBJ2-4; TCRdb returns TRBD2, unconfirmable since there is no DNA. The length of the CDR3 is 15 residues. In germline, CDR1 is LNHDA, CDR2 SQIVND (reference sequence).

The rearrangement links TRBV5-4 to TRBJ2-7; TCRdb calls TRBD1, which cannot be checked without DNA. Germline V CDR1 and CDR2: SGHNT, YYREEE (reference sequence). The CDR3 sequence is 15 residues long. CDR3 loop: CASSPTIAPSYEQYF.

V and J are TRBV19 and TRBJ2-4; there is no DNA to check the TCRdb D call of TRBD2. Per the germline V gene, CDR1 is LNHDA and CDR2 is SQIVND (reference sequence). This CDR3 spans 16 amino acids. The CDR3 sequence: CASSSGRARAKNIQYF.